A single TCR beta chain is shown here with its context. This clonotype was counted only a few times. The antigen this receptor binds is unknown. Base qualities are not provided; no much larger clone lies one nucleotide away. High-throughput TCR beta sequencing profiled peripheral blood CD8+ and CD4+ T cells from healthy donors, Susac syndrome patients and multiple sclerosis patients. The multiple sclerosis controls were treatment-naive patients who had stable or active relapsing-remitting disease and met the revised McDonald criteria. Bulk CD8+ and CD4+ T cells were purified by magnetic negative isolation, while CD8+ TEMRA cells were enriched using FACS. Blood was collected in EDTA tubes and processed within 24 hours, with PBMCs isolated through density gradient centrifugation. PBMCs intended for TCR sequencing were frozen in liquid nitrogen and were later thawed in a 37 degrees C water bath. A purity of at least 90% was achieved for sorted or isolated CD4+, CD8+ and CD8+ TEMRA cells.

RNA was extracted using the RNeasy kit, and about 0.5 to 1 microgram was reverse transcribed with random hexamers. TCR beta CDR3 regions were amplified with the immunoSEQ multiplex PCR assay covering 54 Vbeta and 13 Jbeta segments. To correct PCR amplification bias, a synthetic template baseline was used for both primer optimization and computational correction. The authors' analysis ran thus. Reads were annotated to V, D and J genes according to IMGT and were analyzed with immunoSEQ Analyzer, with only productive sequences retained. To calculate clonality, Shannon entropy was normalized by log2 of the number of productive unique sequences and then subtracted from one. For each patient and control, public and private clones were evaluated among the 100 most prevalent clones. Clones were defined as Susac-specific when absent from the healthy and MS cohorts, from approximately 1,100 published viral clones and from other ImmuneACCESS disease sequences. The raw public reads went through TCRdb reprocessing: fastp at Q25, MiXCR clone calling, in-frame beta chains kept. When rows share a CDR3 protein, they turn into one entry using the most common DNA and genes. TCRdb, not the original authors, processed these V and J calls. Within this sample are approximately 280,000 distinct CDR3 sequences, with roughly 81% of them counted one time only. The top ten hold about 0.11% of the sample.

This record comes from a study of CD8 T cells in Susac syndrome (dated by TCRdb to 2018 to 2020). In terms of the full investigation: The study used repertoire sequencing to test whether antigen drove CD8+ T cell activation and differentiation in Susac syndrome. The clonality of the CD8+ T cell repertoire was compared across more than 9 healthy donors, around 14 Susac syndrome patients and roughly 16 multiple sclerosis patients. Findings and caveats that apply to the study as a whole: The study acknowledged that relatively few individuals were included in the TCR sequencing and HLA analysis.

Its CDR3 holds 15 amino acids, cysteine through phenylalanine. Only the CDR3 DNA stays, 45 bases, in frame from base 1. V and J are truncated by 6 bases and 6 bases respectively, leaving an intervening sequence of 20 bases. Based on the germline V gene, the CDR1 and CDR2 sequences are MNHNS and SASEGT. The clonotype originates from a human donor with multiple sclerosis. The source material was CD8+ T cells from PBMCs. Recombination linked TRBV6-1 to TRBJ1-2; TRBD1 is a weak D gene call, 5 bases matching. Read as DNA, the sequence is TGTGCCAGCAGACCCGGGACCGCGCCTGAGGATGGCTACACCTTC. Its translation is CASRPGTAPEDGYTF.